This TCR beta chain is from a study of cytomegalovirus exposure and HLA in healthy donors (dated by TCRdb to the late 2010s). Broadly, across the study: According to an earlier analysis of 587 of the donors, some 180 million T cells yielded 117 million unique TCR beta sequences and about 280 Gb of sequence data. An early release that covered fewer than 750 HLA-typed donors contained about 300 gigabases of sequencing data and some 87 million unique TCR sequences. The genetic ancestry cluster associated with self-reported Caucasian donors included over 65% of the roughly 360 genotyped donors. The study was designed to test whether signatures of past pathogen exposure could be identified by cataloging public T cell receptors. The study used immunosequencing to profile the T cell repertoires of 666 subjects and linked those repertoires to cytomegalovirus serostatus. In addition to the first cohort of roughly 670 subjects, a separate validation cohort of 120 different subjects was used. To predict cytomegalovirus infection status, the study brought together high-throughput TCR immunosequencing, statistical association of individual TCRs with disease status, and machine learning. A later analysis re-examined previously published TCR beta repertoires from 600 to 700 donors and added high-resolution HLA genotyping to investigate patterns of TCR occurrence. In the later analysis, no new phenotypic data were used to find candidate immune exposures; instead, reliance was placed on TCR beta sequences and their occurrence across donors. An earlier analysis of 500 to 650 of the donors applied high-throughput TCR beta sequencing to assess whether each TCR beta V gene segment acted as functional or pseudogenic. Alongside the repertoire data, information on donor age, sex, ethnicity and CMV serostatus was compiled. Genome-wide SNP genotypes for about 60% of the 666 donors were used in a later genetic analysis, which treated that subset as a discovery cohort. Every repertoire in the discovery cohort had been generated on one and the same sequencing platform. Both class I and class II loci were covered by HLA typing, at four-digit resolution. Typing coverage differed by locus: A, B, C, DRB1 and DQB1 were typed in about 629-630 donors, DQA1 in 500 to 550, DPA1 in around 580, and DPB1 in about 450. Several DR-DQ haplotypes were treated as single units for association and clustering because of strong linkage in the cohort. Among about 410 genotyped donors of the cohort, an average of approximately 220,000 unique TCR beta nucleotide sequences was sequenced per donor, of which about 18% were non-productive.

Study-wide findings and limitations: A later analysis found that most CMV-associated TCR beta chains appeared HLA-restricted, with HLA associations seemingly driven largely by CMV exposure. Most TCR sequences were seen in very few donors, while some public TCRs were found in many individuals. Several of the top co-occurrence clusters appeared to be linked to parvovirus B19, influenza, CMV and Epstein-Barr virus, according to a later analysis. Strong co-occurrence of HLA alleles, especially DR and DQ, made assigning TCR associations to individual alleles difficult. An association between a missense DCLRE1C variant and V-gene and J-gene trimming of TCR beta chains was found in a later genetic analysis and replicated in an independent cohort. The classifier was reported to diagnose cytomegalovirus status with high specificity and sensitivity in both the original cohort and the validation cohort. Correlated functional status among segregating V segments might be attributable to linkage disequilibrium, but an unknown experimental factor could not be ruled out. In a later analysis, HLA-associated TCR beta chains showed more clonal expansion and lower generation probabilities than non-associated chains that were equally common. Only TCR beta chains were sequenced in this cohort, and the absence of alpha or paired-chain data limited detectable features. It was suggested by the authors that the approach could potentially be generalized to other disease states and immunological phenotypes. The 87-base-pair reads could not distinguish some IMGT-functional V segments, including TRBV6-2 and TRBV6-3, so those segments were excluded. A later analysis associated 16,951 TCR beta sequences with specific HLA alleles at a false discovery rate of 0.05. In a later genetic analysis, fewer N-insertions in productive TCRs were reported among donors in an Asian-associated ancestry cluster than the roughly 710-donor mean. Because HLA typing was unavailable for some donors at each locus, only the typed subset was used in association tests. Immune exposure information for the cohort was limited to CMV serostatus. The study gave a list of roughly 150 TCR beta chains associated with cytomegalovirus. A further reported finding was that TCR beta sequences accurately predicted the HLA-A and HLA-B alleles for most subjects in the first cohort. A few of the identified cytomegalovirus-associated TCR beta chains were confirmed in vitro to be specific for cytomegalovirus antigens. According to a later analysis, TCR association rates differed among HLA loci, with DRB1 alleles showing the most associated TCRs and HLA-C alleles showing the fewest. The sequencing pipeline was judged likely to have produced a cluster of highly shared sequence variants as a technical artifact. Because counts were too low, roughly 17 rarely observed V segments, including chromosome 9 orphons, were left out of the earlier analysis of 587 of the donors. Broadly in line with IMGT annotations, most TCR beta V segments showed up in productive rearrangements about 87% or about 30% of the time in an earlier analysis of under 700 of the donors. Roughly uniform sequencing depth across donors was assumed in presence/absence analyses, although this assumption may not hold.

V is trimmed back by 5 bases and J by 6 bases, and the junction contains 6 bases that no gene match accounts for. Reading the germline V gene (reference sequence) gives CDR1 PRHDT and CDR2 FYEKMQ. Spanning cysteine to phenylalanine, the CDR3 consists of 15 amino acids. Only the CDR3 DNA is retained, 45 bases long and in frame from the first base. In the case of this clone: Its antigen is unknown. No base-level quality is on record; no much larger clone is a single base apart.

The cohort consisted of 600 to 700 healthy bone marrow donors. Cohort members were all nominally healthy when sampled, although unrecorded immune exposures were likely present. The donor was CMV seropositive and was included in the group of 290 or so seropositive cohort members. A peripheral blood sample was collected from each donor, and TCR beta sequencing was performed on peripheral blood mononuclear cells. Genomic DNA extraction from the blood cell samples was performed with the Qiagen DNeasy Blood Extraction Kit. Library preparation employed the immunoSEQ multiplex PCR assay. The multiplex PCR relied on a mix of 60 forward primers for TCR Vbeta segments and 13 reverse primers for TCR Jbeta segments. The CDR3 region of rearranged TCR beta genes was amplified from genomic DNA by a multiplex PCR assay. The amplified TCR beta libraries were sequenced on the Illumina HiSeq System as 87-base-pair reads. The paper's processing steps were these. Across the 670 or so repertoires, a later analysis counted some 80 million unique TCR beta chains, approximately 10 million of which were shared by at least two donors. A nearest-neighbor algorithm error-corrected the raw reads and collapsed the reads into unique sequences, merging closely related sequences to remove PCR and sequencing errors. To assign V, D and J gene segments, CDR3 sequences were aligned to IMGT reference sequences. For a sequence to be retained, a match of at least six nucleotides was required to both a V gene segment and a J gene segment. Rearrangements were classified as productive when the CDR3 lacked stop codons and remained in frame with V and J, and all other rearrangements were classified as non-productive. Following IMGT convention, CDR3 was defined as the stretch from the second conserved V-encoded cysteine to the conserved J-encoded phenylalanine. The earlier analysis of 500 to 650 of the donors excluded any sequence lacking an unambiguous match to a single V gene segment. In an earlier analysis of a few hundred of the donors, V segments were called functional above 56.7% productive rearrangements and were called segregating when the between-donor standard deviation exceeded 5%. A statistical classification framework was built for diagnosing cytomegalovirus status from the catalog of TCR beta chain sequences. In a later analysis, V and J genes were assigned by comparing TCR nucleotide sequences against IMGT/GENE-DB human TR gene sequences. A later analysis assigned CDR3 sequences and most-parsimonious VDJ recombination scenarios with the TCRdist pipeline. In a later analysis, every TCR beta chain was defined by the combination of its CDR3 amino acid sequence and its V-gene family, and reads without a unique V-gene family were dropped. To address suspected cross-contamination and a sequencing artifact, a later analysis removed approximately 590 highly shared, low-generation-probability nucleotide sequences. A later analysis calculated a clonal expansion index for each public chain from normalized within-repertoire ranks of inferred template counts. In a later analysis, generation probabilities were computed using a VDJ recombination model fitted to out-of-frame rearrangements, and the results were checked against IGoR. In a later analysis, hypergeometric tests were used to score TCR-TCR, TCR-HLA and TCR-CMV co-occurrence, with a repertoire-size bias correction applied to TCR pairs. In a later analysis, false discovery rates were estimated by permuting HLA or CMV assignments 20 times. In a later analysis, co-occurring TCRs were grouped with DBSCAN, and TCRdist sequence similarity was added when clustering was performed within HLA-allele-positive subsets. Repertoires with fewer than 30,000 or more than 120,000 public chains were left out of co-occurrence clustering, as were a handful of repertoires with anomalous nucleotide sharing. This immuneACCESS table, as held by TCRdb, lists in-frame sequences with V and J called but not all clones. Of the missing ones, under half trace to an unresolved V gene in checked studies; the others have no known cause. V, J and clone size are those of that table, while D and trimming were read from the DNA. For this sample there are 200,000 or so clones; roughly 74% appear just once. The top ten hold less than 6% of the sample.

The sample comprised PBMCs. Recombination linked TRBV13 to TRBJ2-7, with 14 middle bases fitting TRBD2. This receptor was obtained from a woman in her twenties or thirties in good health and CMV-seropositive. The CDR3 protein: CASSTGGLAGGEQYF. Here is the DNA: TGTGCCAGCAGCACCGGAGGACTAGCGGGGGGCGAGCAGTACTTC.